A selection of T cell receptor beta chains follows, all from one sample in a study of CD8 T cells in Susac syndrome. A single record per CDR3 protein comes from TCRdb applying MiXCR to the immunoSEQ multiplex PCR reads. The data show approximately 100,000 distinct CDR3 sequences, approximately 91% seen once. Source material: CD4+ T cells from PBMCs. The receptors stem from a human donor in good health. The CDR3 runs from the conserved cysteine through the conserved F or W. A D gene is named only where the DNA matches it firmly. Some rows mark clone size as missing; the rest say once, few, many or name a class of expanded clone.

d_call j_call clone_size v_call cdr3_nt cdr3_aa
TRBD1 TRBJ2-3 few TRBV28 TGTGCCAGCAGTTTGGGACAGGGGGCCACAGATACGCAGTATTTT CASSLGQGATDTQYF
- TRBJ1-6 - TRBV30 TGTGCCTGGAATGTCATCGTGGGGGATTCACCCCTCCACTTT CAWNVIVGDSPLHF
- TRBJ2-3 - TRBV14 TGTGCCAGCAGCCAAGGAGTTACTAGCACAGATACGCAGTATTTT CASSQGVTSTDTQYF
- TRBJ1-1 - TRBV5-4 TGTGCCAGCAGCTTGGAACTGAACACTGAAGCTTTCTTT CASSLELNTEAFF
TRBD2 TRBJ2-5 - TRBV5-1 TGCGCCAGCAGCTTGGACGGGGGGAGGTCCCAAGAGACCCAGTACTTC CASSLDGGRSQETQYF
- TRBJ1-5 - TRBV3-1 TGTGCCAGCAGCCAAGCAGGTATGCATCAGCCCCAGCATTTT CASSQAGMHQPQHF
- TRBJ2-1 - TRBV7-2 TGTGCCAGCAGCTTATACGGTGGGGAGCAGTTCTTC CASSLYGGEQFF
TRBD1 TRBJ1-5 - TRBV6-2/TRBV6-3 TGTGCCAGCGGGGGACAGGGAGGGCAGCCCCAGCATTTT CASGGQGGQPQHF
TRBD1 TRBJ2-3 - TRBV20-1 TGCAGTGCTAGCCCTCAGGGGGAGACAGATACGCAGTATTTT CSASPQGETDTQYF
TRBD2 TRBJ2-1 - TRBV4-3 TGCGCCAGCAGCCAAGATTTCGGACTAGCGGGATTCTACAATGAGCAGTTCTTC CASSQDFGLAGFYNEQFF
TRBD2 TRBJ2-7 few TRBV3-1 TGTGCCAGCAGCCCACCCGGACTAGCGGGAGTCGGCGAGCAGTACTTC CASSPPGLAGVGEQYF
- TRBJ1-1 - TRBV28 TGTGCCAGCAGTTTATACGGGGGCACTGAAGCTTTCTTT CASSLYGGTEAFF
- TRBJ2-5 - TRBV9 TGTGCCAGCAGCCCTGGGTCTCGGGACTTAGAAGAGACCCAGTACTTC CASSPGSRDLEETQYF
- TRBJ1-1 - TRBV7-9 TGTGCCAGCAGCCGGGCGGGGGGCCGGGCTGAAGCTTTCTTT CASSRAGGRAEAFF
- TRBJ2-2 - TRBV9 TGTGCCAGCAGCGTAGGCAACGGGAACACCGGGGAGCTGTTTTTT CASSVGNGNTGELFF
- TRBJ1-2 - TRBV7-9 TGTGCCAGCGGACAGACCTTGGGATATGGCTACACCTTC CASGQTLGYGYTF
TRBD2 TRBJ2-5 once TRBV7-2 TGTGCCAGCAGCAAAAGCGGGACTGGGGAGACCCAGTACTTC CASSKSGTGETQYF
- TRBJ2-3 - TRBV6-5 TGTGCCAGCAGACCCCCAGGGGGGTACGACACGCAGTATTTT CASRPPGGYDTQYF
TRBD2 TRBJ2-4 - TRBV28 TGTGCCACCATGGGGGGGACTATCCGAAACATTCAGTACTTC CATMGGTIRNIQYF
- TRBJ2-1 - TRBV27 TGTGCCAGCAGTTTAGGGGGTCAGTACGATGAGCAGTTCTTC CASSLGGQYDEQFF
- TRBJ2-2 - TRBV5-1 TGCGCCAGCAGCTCAGCGGGCAACACCGGGGAGCTGTTTTTT CASSSAGNTGELFF
- TRBJ1-2 - TRBV2 TGTGCCAGCAGTGACGGGGTGGACTATGGCTACACCTTC CASSDGVDYGYTF
- TRBJ1-2 once TRBV6-2/TRBV6-3 TGTGCCAGCAGCCCGAGCACCAGGACTTACTATGGCTACACCTTC CASSPSTRTYYGYTF
- TRBJ1-2 - TRBV29-1 TGCAGCGTTGAGTTGGCCATCGGTTTAAACTATGACTACACCTTC CSVELAIGLNYDYTF
- TRBJ2-1 - TRBV7-7 TGTGCTAGCAGCTTAGCGCTAGGGGACAATGAGCAGTTCTTC CASSLALGDNEQFF
- TRBJ2-2 - TRBV30 TGTGCCTGGAGTGGACACTCGAACACCGGGGAGCTGTTTTTT CAWSGHSNTGELFF
- TRBJ1-2 - TRBV7-2 TGTGCCAGCACCCCCGTTCAGGGGTATGGCTACACCTTC CASTPVQGYGYTF
- TRBJ2-1 - TRBV18 TGTGCCAGCTCACCACCGATCCGGGTCCCTGAGCAGTTCTTC CASSPPIRVPEQFF
- TRBJ2-5 once TRBV12-3/TRBV12-4 TGTGCCAGCAGAGAAGGGACGGGGTACCAAGAGACCCAGTACTTC CASREGTGYQETQYF
TRBD1 TRBJ2-2 - TRBV20-1 TGCAGTGCTGTTGGGGTGGGGACAGGGGGATTCACCGGGGAGCTGTTTTTT CSAVGVGTGGFTGELFF
- TRBJ1-2 - TRBV6-6 TGTGCCAGCAGTTACACGGGGGCCCTTCTAGACTATGGCTACACCTTC CASSYTGALLDYGYTF
- TRBJ1-2 - TRBV7-9 TGTGCCAGCAGCTTTTTTTCGGACAAGGGCTATGGCTACACCTTC CASSFFSDKGYGYTF
- TRBJ2-5 - TRBV20-1 TGCAGTGCTAGTAGCGCGGGCAGGGGAGAGACCCAGTACTTC CSASSAGRGETQYF
TRBD2 TRBJ2-7 - TRBV7-2 TGTGCCAGCAGCCCCCGGGGGGTCGACCCCGCCTACGAGCAGTACTTC CASSPRGVDPAYEQYF
TRBD2 TRBJ2-1 - TRBV29-1 TGCAGCGTTGATGTAGCGGGGGTCTACAATGAGCAGTTCTTC CSVDVAGVYNEQFF
TRBD1 TRBJ2-3 - TRBV2 TGTGCCAGCAGTGAACTACGGCTAGGGGGCATCACAGATACGCAGTATTTT CASSELRLGGITDTQYF
- TRBJ2-2 once TRBV11-1 TGTGCCAGCACCGGACAACTGAACACCGGGGAGCTGTTTTTT CASTGQLNTGELFF
- TRBJ1-5 - TRBV9 TGTGCCAGCAGCGTAGTGGGCAGGCAGCCCCAGCATTTT CASSVVGRQPQHF
- TRBJ2-1 - TRBV6-5 TGTGCCAGCAGAACACCGGGACCCTTCTGGTTCTTC CASRTPGPFWFF
TRBD1 TRBJ2-5 - TRBV7-9 TGTGCCAGCAGCCTAGGACAGGGTTTCGCTGAAGAGACCCAGTACTTC CASSLGQGFAEETQYF
- TRBJ1-5 - TRBV4-1 TGCGCCAGCAGCCAAGATTGGGCAGTCAAAAATCAGCCCCAGCATTTT CASSQDWAVKNQPQHF
TRBD2 TRBJ2-3 - TRBV29-1 TGCAGCGTCGAGCGGGAGGGCCGTGATACGCAGTATTTT CSVEREGRDTQYF
- TRBJ2-7 - TRBV27 TGTGCCAGCGGCCGTGGGGGGAAGCAGTACTTC CASGRGGKQYF
- TRBJ1-1 - TRBV3-1 TGTGCCAGCAGGCAGAACAGCCTCCGGGTAGCTGAAGCTTTCTTT CASRQNSLRVAEAFF
- TRBJ1-2 - TRBV20-1 TGCAGTGCTCGGACGGGGAATCGAGATGGCTACACCTTC CSARTGNRDGYTF